The T cell receptor beta chain described here comes from a study of spatial heterogeneity in lung cancer (dated by TCRdb to about 2019). Regarding the research as a whole: More beta-chain than alpha-chain transcripts were consistently detected, likely reflecting higher beta-chain transcript abundance. Nonsynonymous mutation counts, determined by whole-exome sequencing of tumor tissue, were related to features of the TCR repertoire. Both alpha and beta chains were TCR-sequenced in samples taken at surgery, namely 220 tumor regions, 62 to 70 matched nontumor lung samples and about 58 PBMC samples. In tumor regions, TCR transcript counts showed a strong correlation with a T cell transcriptional module score derived from matched bulk RNA-seq. In non-small cell lung cancer, the study made a quantitative comparison of TCR alpha and beta repertoires among multiple tumor regions, matched nontumor lung and blood. In the raw uncorrected reads, each unique combination of TCR and UMI appeared on average more than ten times. What the research found in general, with its limitations: Additional single-cell paired TCR alpha and beta sequencing was considered necessary to confirm, at a functional level, the hypothesis that regional TCRs recognize regional mutations. TCR-seq coverage of tumor T cells was estimated to be only approximately 7% for alpha chains and 11% to 15% for beta chains. Counts of ubiquitous and regional expanded TCRs were found to correlate with counts of ubiquitous and regional nonsynonymous mutations, respectively. The number of expanded intratumoral alpha and beta TCRs correlated with the tumor nonsynonymous mutation count.

Explained via the paper, the time point label denotes: sample taken at primary tumor resection. Donors were over 60 patients with early-stage, untreated non-small cell lung cancer from the lung TRACERx cohort. Whole RNA extracted from tumor and nontumor lung tissue, or from cryopreserved PBMC samples, was used for TCR sequencing without cell sorting. Only patients with enough RNA available from two or more tumor regions were chosen for TCR sequencing. Before selection, tumor and adjacent nontumor lung specimens were reviewed by a lung pathologist. Libraries were made using 5' RACE. Sequencing was performed on a NextSeq 500. The TCR library protocol attached a unique molecular identifier to each TCR cDNA molecule to allow correction of PCR and sequencing errors. The study's own analysis went as follows. TCR identification, UMI-based error correction and CDR3 extraction were all carried out with Decombinator tools. Expanded TCRs were defined as those above a frequency of 2 per 1,000, corresponding to the top 1% of the tumor frequency distribution. Expanded tumor TCRs were classed as regional if statistically deemed absent (corrected P<0.05) from at least one tumor region, otherwise ubiquitous. Each repertoire was subsampled 100 times to 5,000 TCRs, after which Renyi diversity was computed with the R vegan package. To build CDR3 similarity networks, amino acid triplet string-kernel similarity was used, and CDR3s were connected when their pairwise similarity was above 0.82. Clones were called with MiXCR by TCRdb after fastp trimmed the public reads at Q25, and only in-frame beta chains were retained. CDR3 protein sequences are deduplicated, and each keeps its most common genes and DNA. None of the V and J calls come from the authors' own analysis; TCRdb made them. The sample table contains about 8,100 distinct CDR3 sequences; only one count was recorded for over 9.5% of them. The ten biggest clones cover approximately 10% of the sample.

The V and J ends are trimmed by 5 bases and 2 bases, leaving 10 bases between them. The CDR3 goes from the cysteine to the phenylalanine over 13 residues. Solely the CDR3 DNA is kept, with 39 bases framed from the first base. Via the germline V gene, CDR1 is SGHAT and CDR2 FQNNGV. By how much of the sample it makes up, this clonotype is medium-sized (0.01 to 0.1%). Its binding antigen is unknown. Nothing much larger sits one base from this clone, and base qualities are not available. The chain employs TRBV11-2 and TRBJ2-7, with the identity of the D gene unclear. The specimen was lung tumor tissue, collected at surgery. The clonotype originates from a male donor with early-stage non-small cell lung cancer. The nucleotide sequence reads TGTGCCAGCAGCCTCCAAACGGCCTACGAGCAGTACTTC. It is translated as CASSLQTAYEQYF.